Shown below are 10 T cell receptor beta chains from a single sample sequenced in a study of cytomegalovirus exposure and HLA in healthy donors (dated by TCRdb to the late 2010s). The protocol used for the library was the immunoSEQ multiplex PCR assay. As stored in TCRdb, this immuneACCESS dataset retains in-frame rearrangements with V and J assigned. A fraction of the clones does not appear; measured against another copy, unresolved V genes explain less than half of the discrepancy, and the remainder lacks a known reason. The sample data list about 65,000 clones, and approximately 96% of these were observed just once. The top ten clones comprise 4% to 5.5% of the sample. Input material: PBMCs. The source of these receptors is a man aged 18 to 29 in good health and CMV-seropositive.

This sequence joins TRBV19 and TRBJ1-5, with D possibly matching TRBD1 (5 bases). The CDR3 totals 15 residues. Per germline, CDR1 LNHDA and CDR2 SQIVND (reference sequence). V lost 4 bases to trimming and J lost 5 bases, with 15 bases between them. Here the CDR3 reads CASSTHVGQDQPQHF. The CDR3 DNA reads as TGTGCCAGTAGTACTCATGTGGGGCAGGATCAGCCCCAGCATTTT. The full variable domain, rest sourced from reference TRBV19 and TRBJ1-5, is DGGITQSPKYLFRKEGQNVTLSCEQNLNHDAMYWYRQDPGQGLRLIYYSQIVNDFQKGDIAEGYSVSREKKESFPLTVTSAQKNPTAFYLCASSTHVGQDQPQHFGDGTRLSIL.

This chain connects TRBV7-2 to TRBJ1-2; D is unclear. The germline V and J ends were trimmed by 1 base and 6 bases, with 9 bases remaining between them. CDR3 size: 13 residues. The germline CDR1 and CDR2 sequences are SGHTA and FQGNSA. CDR3 amino acids: CASSLVRGNGYTF. CDR3 nucleotide sequence: TGTGCCAGCAGCTTAGTCCGGGGAAATGGCTACACCTTC.

V gene TRBV19 combines with J gene TRBJ1-5; the D gene is possibly TRBD1 (5 bases). V lost 1 base and J 0 bases, leaving 10 bases between the germline ends. The CDR3 extends over 16 amino acids. Per germline, CDR1 LNHDA and CDR2 SQIVND (reference sequence). CDR3 bases: TGTGCCAGTAGTATAGGAGGGGACTATAGCAATCAGCCCCAGCATTTT. This encodes CASSIGGDYSNQPQHF. The whole variable domain, remainder taken from reference TRBV19 and TRBJ1-5, is DGGITQSPKYLFRKEGQNVTLSCEQNLNHDAMYWYRQDPGQGLRLIYYSQIVNDFQKGDIAEGYSVSREKKESFPLTVTSAQKNPTAFYLCASSIGGDYSNQPQHFGDGTRLSIL.

The chain uses TRBV4-3 and TRBJ2-3; 7 nucleotides align to TRBD2. The trim removed 4 bases at V and 2 bases at J, leaving 9 bases unmatched. In germline, CDR1 is LGHNA, CDR2 YSLEER. The CDR3 length is 16 residues. The CDR3 is CASSPRPSGNTDTQYF. For the CDR3, the DNA is TGCGCCAGCAGCCCCCGGCCTAGCGGTAACACAGATACGCAGTATTTT.

The rearrangement joins TRBV7-9 to TRBJ2-7; 10 nucleotides align to TRBD1. J was trimmed by 5 bases and V by 5 bases; bases with no gene match: 0. Per the germline V gene, CDR1 is SEHNR and CDR2 is FQNEAQ (reference sequence). CDR3 size: 12 residues. In DNA, the CDR3 is TGTGCCAGCAGCGGGACAGGGGACGAGCAGTACTTC. It yields the protein CASSGTGDEQYF.

The CDR3 region is CAISEMSYEQYF. As DNA, the CDR3 is TGTGCCATCAGTGAGATGAGCTACGAGCAGTACTTC. This chain links TRBV10-3 with TRBJ2-7; D gene unclear. Trimming took 2 bases from V and 3 from J, leaving 5 bases between them. CDR1 and CDR2 (germline): ENHRY, SYGVKD. CDR3 length: 12 residues.

The V gene is TRBV6-1, the J gene TRBJ1-2; no firm D call. CDR3 length: 15 residues. Germline-derived CDR1 and CDR2 are MNHNS and SASEGT. Trimming shortened V by 1 base and J by 8 bases, and 17 bases separated the two germline ends. The CDR3 DNA reads TGTGCCAGCAGTGAAGTTTTCCTAACCTCGGGAGGCTACACCTTC. Protein sequence: CASSEVFLTSGGYTF.

The chain joins TRBV28 to TRBJ1-2; D unresolved. The CDR3 is 13 residues long. Germline V gene data show CDR1 as MDHEN and CDR2 as SYDVKM. V was pared by 6 bases and J by 5 bases, with 13 bases between. CDR3 loop: CASSPGTDYGYTF. The CDR3 DNA reads as TGTGCCAGCAGCCCAGGTACAGATTATGGCTACACCTTC.

The J gene is TRBJ2-1, the V gene TRBV10-1; D is possibly TRBD2 (5 bases). The ends were cut back, 9 bases at V and 15 bases at J, with 15 bases in the middle. The CDR3 extends over 10 amino acids. Germline-derived CDR1 and CDR2 are WNHNN and SYGVQD (reference sequence). The DNA of the CDR3 is TGCGCCAGACTAAGGACTGGAGGGTTCTTC. Encoded protein: CARLRTGGFF.

The V call is TRBV5-8, the J call TRBJ2-7, with D perhaps TRBD2 (6 bases). This CDR3 is built from 15 residues. The germline V gene encodes CDR1 SGHTS and CDR2 YDEGEE. The V gene lost 4 bases and the J gene lost 0 bases, with 14 bases spanning the gap. As DNA, the CDR3 is TGTGCCAGCAGCGGCAGGAGGGGTCTCTCCTACGAGCAGTACTTC. Residues: CASSGRRGLSYEQYF.